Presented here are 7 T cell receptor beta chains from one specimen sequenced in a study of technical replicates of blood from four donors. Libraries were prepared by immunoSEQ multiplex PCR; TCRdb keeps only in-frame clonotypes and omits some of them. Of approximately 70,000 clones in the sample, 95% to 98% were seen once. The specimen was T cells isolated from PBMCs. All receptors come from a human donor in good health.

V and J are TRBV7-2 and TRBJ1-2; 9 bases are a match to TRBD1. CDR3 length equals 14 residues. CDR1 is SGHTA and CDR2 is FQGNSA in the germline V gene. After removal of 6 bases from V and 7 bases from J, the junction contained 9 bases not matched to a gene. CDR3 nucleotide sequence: TGTGCCAGCAGTGATCGGGACAGGGAGTTTGGCTACACCTTC. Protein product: CASSDRDREFGYTF.

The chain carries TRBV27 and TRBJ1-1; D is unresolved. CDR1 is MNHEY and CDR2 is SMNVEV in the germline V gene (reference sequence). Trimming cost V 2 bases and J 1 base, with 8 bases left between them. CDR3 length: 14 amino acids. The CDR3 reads CASSLEGTNTEAFF. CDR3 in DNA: TGTGCCAGCAGTTTAGAGGGAACGAACACTGAAGCTTTCTTT.

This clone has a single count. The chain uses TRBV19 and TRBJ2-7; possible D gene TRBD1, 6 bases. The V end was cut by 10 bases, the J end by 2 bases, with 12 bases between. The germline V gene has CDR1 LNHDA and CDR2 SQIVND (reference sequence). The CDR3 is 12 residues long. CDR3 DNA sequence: TGTGCCACCACAGGACAGACCTACGAGCAGTACTTC. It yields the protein CATTGQTYEQYF. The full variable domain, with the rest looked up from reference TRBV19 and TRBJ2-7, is DGGITQSPKYLFRKEGQNVTLSCEQNLNHDAMYWYRQDPGQGLRLIYYSQIVNDFQKGDIAEGYSVSREKKESFPLTVTSAQKNPTAFYLCATTGQTYEQYFGPGTRLTVT.

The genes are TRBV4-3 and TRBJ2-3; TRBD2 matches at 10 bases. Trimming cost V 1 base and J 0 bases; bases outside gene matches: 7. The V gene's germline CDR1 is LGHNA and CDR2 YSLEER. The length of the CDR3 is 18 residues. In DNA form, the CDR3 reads TGCGCCAGCAGCCAAGCGGAGCGGGAGGGCCGGAGCACAGATACGCAGTATTTT. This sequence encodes CASSQAEREGRSTDTQYF.

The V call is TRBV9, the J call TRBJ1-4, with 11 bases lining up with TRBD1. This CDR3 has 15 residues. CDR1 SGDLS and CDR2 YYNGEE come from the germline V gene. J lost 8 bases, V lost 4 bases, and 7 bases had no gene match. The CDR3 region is CASSYADRGQEKLFF. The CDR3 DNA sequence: TGTGCCAGCAGCTATGCGGACAGGGGGCAAGAAAAACTGTTTTTT.

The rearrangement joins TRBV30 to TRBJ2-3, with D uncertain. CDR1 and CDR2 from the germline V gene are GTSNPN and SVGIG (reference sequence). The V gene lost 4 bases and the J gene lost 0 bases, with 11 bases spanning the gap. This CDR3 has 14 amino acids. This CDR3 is CAWNPAESTDTQYF. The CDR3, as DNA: TGTGCCTGGAACCCCGCGGAAAGCACAGATACGCAGTATTTT.

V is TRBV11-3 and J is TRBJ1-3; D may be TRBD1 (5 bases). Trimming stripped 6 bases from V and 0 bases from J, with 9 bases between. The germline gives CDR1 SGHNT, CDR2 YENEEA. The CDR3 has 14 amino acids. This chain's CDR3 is CASRTTDSGNTIYF. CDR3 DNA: TGTGCCAGCAGGACGACAGACTCTGGAAACACCATATATTTT.